These 26 T cell receptor beta chains originate from one sample sequenced in a study of blood T cell repertoires in COVID-19. Clones were read by immunoSEQ multiplex PCR, and TCRdb kept only the in-frame ones, dropping some. The sample has 20,000 to 30,000 clones, roughly nine tenths seen once. The source material was peripheral blood. The receptor set was obtained from a man aged 70 or older with COVID-19, enrolled during active disease.

The CDR3 protein is CASSATGYGYTF. Here the CDR3 DNA reads TGTGCCAGCAGTGCGACAGGGTATGGCTACACCTTC. The chain links TRBV27 to TRBJ1-2, with TRBD1 matching 7 bases. The CDR3 extends over 12 amino acids. The V gene's germline CDR1 is MNHEY and CDR2 SMNVEV (reference sequence). V gave up 5 bases and J gave up 5 bases; unmatched junction bases: 2.

The chain employs TRBV29-1 and TRBJ2-1; TRBD1 matches 7 bases. The length of the CDR3 is 12 residues. CDR1 is SQVTM, CDR2 ANQGSEA, per germline. The trim removed 6 bases at V and 6 bases at J, leaving 5 bases unmatched. CDR3 amino acids: CSVMTGSNEQFF. The CDR3 DNA reads as TGCAGCGTGATGACAGGGAGCAATGAGCAGTTCTTC.

The V and J genes are TRBV27 and TRBJ1-3; D is ambiguous. There are 13 residues in the CDR3. Looked up from germline, CDR1 is MNHEY and CDR2 is SMNVEV (reference sequence). V was trimmed by 5 bases and J by 0 bases, leaving 5 bases between them. CDR3 DNA: TGTGCCAGCAGTCCTTTCTCTGGAAACACCATATATTTT. Amino acids: CASSPFSGNTIYF.

This clone was seen once. The V gene is TRBV7-9, the J gene TRBJ2-1, with 7 bases fitting TRBD2. V lost 4 bases and J lost 5; bases outside the gene matches: 11. Germline V gene lookup returns CDR1 SEHNR and CDR2 FQNEAQ (reference sequence). The CDR3 has 16 residues. The CDR3, as DNA: TGTGCCAGCAGCTCCCCGGGAGGCGCGGGGGACAATGAGCAGTTCTTC. It translates to CASSSPGGAGDNEQFF. The whole variable domain, remainder taken from reference TRBV7-9 and TRBJ2-1, is DTGVSQNPRHKITKRGQNVTFRCDPISEHNRLYWYRQTLGQGPEFLTYFQNEAQLEKSRLLSDRFSAERPKGSFSTLEIQRTEQGDSAMYLCASSSPGGAGDNEQFFGPGTRLTVL.

The V and J genes are TRBV9 and TRBJ2-3; TRBD2 agrees at 11 bases. The germline V gene encodes CDR1 SGDLS and CDR2 YYNGEE. The CDR3 has 16 amino acids. V shed 4 bases, J shed 4 bases, and the junction held 8 bases outside the gene matches. The CDR3 here is CASSPRLAGQADTQYF. DNA for the CDR3: TGTGCCAGCAGCCCGCGACTAGCGGGACAGGCAGATACGCAGTATTTT.

CDR3 protein: CASSPSRATGNTIYF. The CDR3 bases are TGTGCCAGCAGTCCTTCGAGAGCTACTGGAAACACCATATATTTT. The chain couples TRBV2 to TRBJ1-3; unclear D gene. V was clipped by 5 bases and J by 2 bases, with 13 bases between them. This CDR3 comprises 15 residues. CDR1 SNHLY and CDR2 FYNNEI come from the germline V gene.

This chain connects TRBV6-5 to TRBJ1-6, with TRBD1 identical over 8 bases. The CDR3 runs to 15 residues. J lost 7 bases, V lost 7 bases, and 9 bases had no gene match. The germline CDR1 and CDR2 sequences are MNHEY and SVGAGI. The CDR3 DNA sequence: TGTGCCAGCACCACGCGAGGACAGGGCAATTCACCCCTCCACTTT. Translation: CASTTRGQGNSPLHF.

The V gene is TRBV2, the J gene TRBJ2-1, with D perhaps TRBD2 (7 bases). The germline gives CDR1 SNHLY, CDR2 FYNNEI. The CDR3 is 12 residues long. Trimming took off 9 bases at V and 8 bases at J, with 14 bases between the two ends. The CDR3, as DNA: TGTGCCAGTGGGGGGGGGCCGTATGAGCAGTTCTTC. It codes for CASGGGPYEQFF. Drawing the rest from reference TRBV2 and TRBJ2-1, the complete variable domain is EPEVTQTPSHQVTQMGQEVILRCVPISNHLYFYWYRQILGQKVEFLVSFYNNEISEKSEIFDDQFSVERPDGSNFTLKIRSTKLEDSAMYFCASGGGPYEQFFGPGTRLTVL.

CDR3 in amino acids: CAWSFGQGLQETQYF. The CDR3 DNA reads as TGTGCCTGGAGCTTCGGACAGGGGCTACAAGAGACCCAGTACTTC. V gene TRBV30 combines with J gene TRBJ2-5; 9 positions agree with TRBD1. Germline loops: CDR1 GTSNPN, CDR2 SVGIG (reference sequence). The CDR3 is 15 amino acids. V was clipped by 3 bases and J by 2 bases; unmatched bases: 7. The full variable domain, its missing parts supplied by reference TRBV30 and TRBJ2-5, is SQTIHQWPATLVQPVGSPLSLECTVEGTSNPNLYWYRQAAGRGLQLLFYSVGIGQISSEVPQNLSASRPQDRQFILSSKKLLLSDSGFYLCAWSFGQGLQETQYFGPGTRLLVL.

CDR3 sequence: CASSTQGNSPLHF. In nucleotides, the CDR3 is TGTGCCAGTAGTACCCAGGGGAACTCACCCCTCCACTTT. The chain joins TRBV19 to TRBJ1-6, with a weak D call TRBD1 (6 bases). CDR3 size: 13 residues. Trimming pared 4 bases from V and 10 bases from J, leaving 11 bases between. CDR1 and CDR2 (germline): LNHDA, SQIVND (reference sequence).

The V call is TRBV6-5, the J call TRBJ1-1, with a tentative D call TRBD1 (6 bases). Germline V CDR1 and CDR2: MNHEY, SVGAGI. The CDR3 loop spans 15 amino acids. Trimming took 8 bases from V and 6 from J, leaving 22 bases between them. The CDR3 loop reads CASRNSQGSFAEAFF. CDR3 nucleotides: TGTGCCAGCCGAAACTCCCAGGGGAGTTTTGCTGAAGCTTTCTTT.

This clone was picked up one time. The genes are TRBV5-1 and TRBJ2-2; maybe TRBD2 (5 bases). V lost 2 bases to trimming and J lost 0 bases, with 11 bases between them. The germline V gene has CDR1 SGHRS and CDR2 YFSETQ. The CDR3 has 16 residues. For the CDR3, the DNA is TGCGCCAGCAGCTTCTCGGACTCAACGAACACCGGGGAGCTGTTTTTT. Encoded protein: CASSFSDSTNTGELFF.

The chain is built from TRBV6-5 and TRBJ2-2; the D gene is possibly TRBD1 (6 bases). The CDR3 runs 14 residues. Trimming took 5 bases from V and 3 from J, leaving 10 bases between them. Germline CDR1 and CDR2: MNHEY and SVGAGI. The DNA for the CDR3 is TGTGCCAGCAGTATCCAGGGGTACACCGGGGAGCTGTTTTTT. Amino acid sequence: CASSIQGYTGELFF.

In this sample, this clone turned up once. The genes are TRBV27 and TRBJ2-7; tentative D call: TRBD1 (5 bases). V lost 0 bases, J lost 3 bases, and 15 bases lay in between. Germline values: CDR1 MNHEY, CDR2 SMNVEV (reference sequence). The CDR3 is 16 amino acids. The CDR3 DNA reads as TGTGCCAGCAGTTTATCAGGGGCGAATTGGGGCTACGAGCAGTACTTC. This codes for CASSLSGANWGYEQYF.

This clone was seen only a few times. This chain joins TRBV10-3 and TRBJ1-1; a possible D gene is TRBD1 (6 bases). V shed 8 bases and J shed 3 bases, with 13 bases lying between them. The V gene's germline CDR1 is ENHRY and CDR2 SYGVKD. This CDR3 has 13 residues. This CDR3 reads CAIAREGDTEAFF. Written as DNA, the CDR3 is TGTGCCATCGCCCGGGAGGGGGACACTGAAGCTTTCTTT.

The rearrangement joins TRBV7-6 to TRBJ2-1, with D perhaps TRBD2 (6 bases). Germline V gene data show CDR1 as SGHVS and CDR2 as FNYEAQ. This CDR3 comprises 17 residues. Trimming pared 0 bases from V and 5 bases from J, leaving 17 bases between. The CDR3 here is CASSLAPGLSSDNEQFF. The CDR3 DNA is TGTGCCAGCAGCTTAGCACCGGGACTCTCTTCCGACAATGAGCAGTTCTTC.

This rearrangement joins TRBV5-4 to TRBJ1-1; D is perhaps TRBD1 (6 bases). With 5 bases removed from V and 4 bases from J, the gap between germline ends came to 12 bases. This CDR3 comprises 13 residues. Germline V CDR1 and CDR2: SGHNT, YYREEE (reference sequence). The CDR3 bases are TGTGCCAGCAGTTTAATAGGGGGCACTGAAGCTTTCTTT. Its translation is CASSLIGGTEAFF.

The chain joins TRBV5-1 to TRBJ2-5; TRBD2 aligns across 8 bases. CDR1 is SGHRS and CDR2 is YFSETQ in the germline V gene. The CDR3 is 16 residues long. After removal of 3 bases from V and 0 bases from J, the junction contained 7 bases not matched to a gene. CDR3 protein: CASSYGLAAYQETQYF. CDR3 in DNA: TGCGCCAGCAGCTATGGACTAGCAGCGTACCAAGAGACCCAGTACTTC.

V and J are TRBV30 and TRBJ1-5; D call uncertain. Trimming stripped 2 bases from V and 3 bases from J, with 11 bases between. The CDR3 totals 14 residues. The V gene's germline CDR1 is GTSNPN and CDR2 SVGIG (reference sequence). The CDR3 DNA follows: TGTGCCTGGAGTTTTGGCAGTCCCAATCAGCCCCAGCATTTT. Protein sequence: CAWSFGSPNQPQHF.

The chain has TRBV27 and TRBJ2-1; D possibly corresponds to TRBD1 (6 bases). The CDR3 length is 14 residues. CDR1 is MNHEY and CDR2 is SMNVEV in the germline V gene (reference sequence). The V gene lost 0 bases and the J gene lost 7 bases, with 10 bases spanning the gap. CDR3 residues: CASSLSPQGNEQFF. The CDR3 DNA reads TGTGCCAGCAGTTTATCCCCCCAGGGGAATGAGCAGTTCTTC.

V usage is TRBV19 and J usage is TRBJ2-4; D may be TRBD2 (5 bases). Germline CDR1 LNHDA, CDR2 SQIVND (reference sequence). This CDR3 has 14 residues. V was cut by 7 bases and J by 6 bases, with 16 bases left in between. The CDR3 bases are TGTGCCAGTACCCCGGGTCTTCGGGGAAACATTCAGTACTTC. Encoded protein: CASTPGLRGNIQYF.

The V call is TRBV27, the J call TRBJ2-7; no reliable D call. V dropped 7 bases and J dropped 0 bases, with 10 bases sitting between them. Germline V gene sequence: CDR1 MNHEY, CDR2 SMNVEV (reference sequence). The CDR3 extends over 13 amino acids. This chain's CDR3 is CASTPGSSYEQYF. CDR3 nucleotide sequence: TGTGCCAGCACCCCAGGCAGCTCCTACGAGCAGTACTTC.

V usage is TRBV6-5 and J usage is TRBJ2-7, with a possible D match to TRBD1 (5 bases). The length of the CDR3 is 13 residues. V was trimmed by 6 bases and J by 5 bases, leaving 14 bases between them. Germline V gene lookup returns CDR1 MNHEY and CDR2 SVGAGI. CDR3 loop: CASRQDSTDEQYF. The CDR3 DNA sequence: TGTGCCAGCAGGCAAGACAGCACGGACGAGCAGTACTTC.

This clone has just one count. J is TRBJ2-3 and V is TRBV5-1; 10 bases agree with TRBD1. Germline values: CDR1 SGHRS, CDR2 YFSETQ. CDR3 length equals 14 residues. V gave up 4 bases and J gave up 3 bases; unmatched junction bases: 2. The CDR3, as DNA: TGCGCCAGCAGCAGGGACAGGGGTACAGATACGCAGTATTTT. Its protein is CASSRDRGTDTQYF.

The gene calls are TRBV27 and TRBJ1-1; D is unresolved. From germline, CDR1 is MNHEY and CDR2 SMNVEV (reference sequence). Trimming took 10 bases from V and 5 from J, leaving 14 bases between them. The CDR3 extends over 12 amino acids. Here the CDR3 DNA reads TGTGCCACCGGACCGGGGTGGACTGAAGCTTTCTTT. Protein product: CATGPGWTEAFF.

The rearrangement links TRBV19 to TRBJ2-7, with TRBD1 matching 10 bases. The CDR3 runs 14 residues. Germline V gene lookup returns CDR1 LNHDA and CDR2 SQIVND (reference sequence). V lost 5 bases to trimming and J lost 6 bases; unmatched junction nucleotides: 7. The CDR3 is CASSRDRGPREQYF. CDR3 DNA: TGTGCCAGTAGTCGGGACAGGGGCCCTCGCGAGCAGTACTTC.